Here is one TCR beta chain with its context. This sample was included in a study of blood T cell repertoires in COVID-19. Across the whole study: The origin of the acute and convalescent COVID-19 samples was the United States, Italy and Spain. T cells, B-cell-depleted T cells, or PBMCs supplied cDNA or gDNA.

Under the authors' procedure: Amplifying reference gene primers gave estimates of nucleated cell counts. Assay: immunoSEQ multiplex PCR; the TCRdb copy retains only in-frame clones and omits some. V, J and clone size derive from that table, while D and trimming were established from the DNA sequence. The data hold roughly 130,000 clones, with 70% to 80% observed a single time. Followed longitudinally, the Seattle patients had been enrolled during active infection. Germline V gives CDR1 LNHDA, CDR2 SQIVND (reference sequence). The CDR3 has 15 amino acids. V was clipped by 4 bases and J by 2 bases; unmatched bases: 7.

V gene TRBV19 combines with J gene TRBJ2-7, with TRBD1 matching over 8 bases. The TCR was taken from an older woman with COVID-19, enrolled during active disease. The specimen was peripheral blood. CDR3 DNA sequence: TGTGCCAGTAGTAATGCGGCAGGGGGCCCCTACGAGCAGTACTTC. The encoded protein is CASSNAAGGPYEQYF.